This is a list of T cell receptor beta chains from one sample in a study of blood T cell repertoires in COVID-19. Produced via immunoSEQ multiplex PCR; TCRdb's table is partial and in-frame only. The table has fewer than 250,000 clones, 85% seen once. Sequenced: peripheral blood. The receptors come from a woman aged 55 to 70 with active or convalescent COVID-19. The CDR3 runs from the conserved cysteine through the conserved F or W. The D gene is left open where the match is weak. For some rows the clone size is stated as once, few or many, or as a class when expanded; others skip it.

>.|TRBJ2-1|TRBD2|TRBV3-1/TRBV3-2
TGTGCCAGCAGCCAAGTTCGGGGGGGAATCTCTGAGCAGTTCTTC
CASSQVRGGISEQFF
>.|TRBJ2-6|.|TRBV7-3
TGTGCCAGCAGCTTTCAGGACTCTGGGGCCAACGTCCTGACTTTC
CASSFQDSGANVLTF
>.|TRBJ2-2|TRBD2|TRBV7-3
TGTGCCAGCAGTCCCCGGGGACTAGCGGGAGTATCGAACACCGGGGAGCTGTTTTTT
CASSPRGLAGVSNTGELFF
>.|TRBJ2-1|TRBD1|TRBV6-5
TGTGCCACCGGACAGAGTGAGGGGGCAAATGAGCAGTTCTTC
CATGQSEGANEQFF
>.|TRBJ2-1|.|TRBV5-5
TGTGCCAGCAGCTTGGATACGGGTGCCTACAATGAGCAGTTCTTC
CASSLDTGAYNEQFF
>.|TRBJ1-4|TRBD1|TRBV5-1
TGCGCCAGCAGAGAGGGGGCCGCAACTAATGAAAAACTGTTTTTT
CASREGAATNEKLFF
>.|TRBJ2-1|.|TRBV2
TGTGCCAGCGCGTGGAATGAGCAGTTCTTC
CASAWNEQFF
>.|TRBJ2-1|TRBD1|TRBV4-1
TGCGCCAGCAGCCAAGCAGGGACAGGGGACAATGAGCAGTTCTTC
CASSQAGTGDNEQFF
>.|TRBJ1-5|.|TRBV19
TGTGCCAGTAGTGTAAGGACACACAATCAGCCCCAGCATTTT
CASSVRTHNQPQHF
>.|TRBJ1-1|TRBD1|TRBV2
TGTGCCAGCAGTGAAAGGGGGCAGAGTGAAGCTTTCTTT
CASSERGQSEAFF
>.|TRBJ1-4|.|TRBV4-1
TGCGCCAGCAGCCAAGGACAGACTCTAGACCCTAATGAAAAACTGTTTTTT
CASSQGQTLDPNEKLFF
>.|TRBJ2-5|.|TRBV20-1
TGCAGTGCTAGTGTTGGCCGTGAGACCCAGTACTTC
CSASVGRETQYF
>once|TRBJ2-3|.|TRBV5-1
TGCGCCAGCAGCTTCGGAGATACGCAGTATTTT
CASSFGDTQYF
>.|TRBJ1-5|.|TRBV2
TGTGCCAGCATGACGGGTTTAAGTCAGCCCCAGCATTTT
CASMTGLSQPQHF
>.|TRBJ2-7|TRBD1|TRBV6-5
TGTGCCAGCACGGGGACAGGACTCTACGAGCAGTACTTC
CASTGTGLYEQYF
>.|TRBJ1-2|TRBD1|TRBV5-7
TGTGCCAGCCACTGGGCCAGGGGGACGACCGCATATGGCTACACCTTC
CASHWARGTTAYGYTF
>.|TRBJ1-4|TRBD1|TRBV29-1
TGCAGCGTCGGAGGGACAGGCGTGGAAAAACTGTTTTTT
CSVGGTGVEKLFF
>.|TRBJ1-2|.|TRBV19
TGTGCCAGTAGTATTCTCCCCCCAGAAAGTAATGGCTACACCTTC
CASSILPPESNGYTF
>.|TRBJ2-5|.|TRBV28
TGTGCCAGCAGTAAGAGGGGGGGGACCCAGTACTTC
CASSKRGGTQYF
>.|TRBJ1-5|TRBD1|TRBV6-1
TGTGCCAGCAGTGAAGCCGGGACAGACGGTCAGCCCCAGCATTTT
CASSEAGTDGQPQHF
>.|TRBJ1-5|TRBD1|TRBV7-9
TGTGCCAGCAGCTTACAGGGGGCCGATCAGCCCCAGCATTTT
CASSLQGADQPQHF
>few|TRBJ2-4|.|TRBV18
TGTGCCAGCTCACCACCAGAGGGCCAAGGGGGACAGTACTTC
CASSPPEGQGGQYF
>.|TRBJ1-1|TRBD1|TRBV7-9
TGTGCCAGCAGCTTAACAGGGGACACTGAAGCTTTCTTT
CASSLTGDTEAFF
>.|TRBJ2-1|TRBD1|TRBV14
TGTGCCAGCAGCCTCACGCAGGGGGCGCGAAATGAGCAGTTCTTC
CASSLTQGARNEQFF
>.|TRBJ1-1|.|TRBV7-9
TGTGCCAGCAGCCCGGGGGAGGGGATGAACACTGAAGCTTTCTTT
CASSPGEGMNTEAFF
>.|TRBJ1-2|.|TRBV6-1
TGTGCCAGCAGTGAGCGGGGTTTTGGCTATGGCTACACCTTC
CASSERGFGYGYTF